This T cell receptor (beta chain) was recovered during a study of blood T cell repertoires in COVID-19. Study-level background: The United States, Italy and Spain supplied acute and convalescent COVID-19 samples. PBMCs, B-cell-depleted T cells, or T cells were the source of the cDNA or gDNA that made up the material.

The table came from immunoSEQ multiplex PCR; TCRdb's copy has only in-frame clones and leaves some out. The sample carries 250,000 or so clones, roughly four fifths recorded once. The TCR was taken from a woman in her seventies with acute or convalescent COVID-19. The sequenced sample was peripheral blood.

The CDR3, as DNA: TGTGCCAGCAGCTTAAGGGATCGGGCGGGAGCTTTCTTT. It codes for CASSLRDRAGAFF. This rearrangement joins TRBV7-9 to TRBJ1-1; no clear D gene. CDR3 size: 13 residues. V was pared by 2 bases and J by 10 bases, with 14 bases between. Germline-derived CDR1 and CDR2 are SEHNR and FQNEAQ (reference sequence).